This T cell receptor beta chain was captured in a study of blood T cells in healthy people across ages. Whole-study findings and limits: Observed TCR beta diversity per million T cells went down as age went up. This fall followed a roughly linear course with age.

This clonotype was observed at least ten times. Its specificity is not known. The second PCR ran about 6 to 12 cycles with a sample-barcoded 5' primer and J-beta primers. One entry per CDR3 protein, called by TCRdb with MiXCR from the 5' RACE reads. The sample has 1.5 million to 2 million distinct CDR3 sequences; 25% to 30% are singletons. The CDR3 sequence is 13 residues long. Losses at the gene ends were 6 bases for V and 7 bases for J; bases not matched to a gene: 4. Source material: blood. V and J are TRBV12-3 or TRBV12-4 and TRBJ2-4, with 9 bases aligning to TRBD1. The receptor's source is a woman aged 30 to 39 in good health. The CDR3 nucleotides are TGTGCCAGCAGGCTTGGACAGGGGAACATTCAGTACTTC. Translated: CASRLGQGNIQYF.